The 5 T cell receptor beta chains in this list originate from one sample, sequenced in a study of T cell repertoires in cytomegalovirus infection. One entry per CDR3 protein, called by TCRdb with MiXCR from the reads. Of 800,000 to 950,000 distinct CDR3 sequences listed, 32% are singletons. Which antigens these TCRs recognize remains unknown. The material was cultured CD8+ T cells from PBMCs, obtained from culture after CMV antigen stimulation. These TCRs come from a human donor in good health (CMV status not recorded). Some clones in this sample may be carry-over from other donors' samples.

In its sample, this clonotype was seen a few times. This chain connects TRBV7-6 to TRBJ2-2; TRBD2 agrees at 10 bases. The trim removed 5 bases at V and 3 bases at J, leaving 0 bases unmatched. CDR3 length: 14 amino acids. Germline V gives CDR1 SGHVS, CDR2 FNYEAQ. This CDR3 reads CASSGLADTGELFF. Here the CDR3 DNA reads TGTGCCAGCAGCGGACTAGCGGACACCGGGGAGCTGTTTTTT.

The chain uses TRBV2 and TRBJ2-1; tentative D call: TRBD2 (6 bases). CDR1 SNHLY and CDR2 FYNNEI come from the germline V gene. V was trimmed by 8 bases and J by 9 bases, leaving 20 bases between them. This CDR3 comprises 14 residues. CDR3 coding DNA: TGTGCCAGCGAGTCGGGGGTTGGGGTAACTGAGCAGTTCTTC. Amino acids: CASESGVGVTEQFF.

The chain combines TRBV29-1 with TRBJ1-1; tentative D call: TRBD1 (5 bases). CDR1 and CDR2 from the germline V gene are SQVTM and ANQGSEA. The CDR3 covers 13 residues. V lost 7 bases and J lost 3, with 15 bases in between. The CDR3 coding sequence is TGCAGCGCCACTAAAGGGGTTTACACTGAAGCTTTCTTT. Protein product: CSATKGVYTEAFF.

This clonotype was counted once. The chain employs TRBV5-6 and TRBJ2-1, with D perhaps TRBD1 (6 bases). This CDR3 spans 15 amino acids. V was clipped by 3 bases and J by 5 bases, with 15 bases between them. Germline CDR1 SGHDT, CDR2 YYEEEE. CDR3 coding DNA: TGTGCCAGCAGCTCACCACTTGCAGGGGACAATGAGCAGTTCTTC. As protein: CASSSPLAGDNEQFF.

This clonotype has a handful of counts. The J gene is TRBJ1-2, the V gene TRBV27; D perhaps matches TRBD1 (6 bases). Germline V gene lookup returns CDR1 MNHEY and CDR2 SMNVEV (reference sequence). This CDR3 region has 13 residues. V lost 5 bases, J lost 8 bases, and 15 bases lay in between. The CDR3 protein is CASSPPTGSGYTF. The CDR3 DNA reads TGTGCCAGCAGTCCGCCGACAGGTTCGGGCTACACCTTC.